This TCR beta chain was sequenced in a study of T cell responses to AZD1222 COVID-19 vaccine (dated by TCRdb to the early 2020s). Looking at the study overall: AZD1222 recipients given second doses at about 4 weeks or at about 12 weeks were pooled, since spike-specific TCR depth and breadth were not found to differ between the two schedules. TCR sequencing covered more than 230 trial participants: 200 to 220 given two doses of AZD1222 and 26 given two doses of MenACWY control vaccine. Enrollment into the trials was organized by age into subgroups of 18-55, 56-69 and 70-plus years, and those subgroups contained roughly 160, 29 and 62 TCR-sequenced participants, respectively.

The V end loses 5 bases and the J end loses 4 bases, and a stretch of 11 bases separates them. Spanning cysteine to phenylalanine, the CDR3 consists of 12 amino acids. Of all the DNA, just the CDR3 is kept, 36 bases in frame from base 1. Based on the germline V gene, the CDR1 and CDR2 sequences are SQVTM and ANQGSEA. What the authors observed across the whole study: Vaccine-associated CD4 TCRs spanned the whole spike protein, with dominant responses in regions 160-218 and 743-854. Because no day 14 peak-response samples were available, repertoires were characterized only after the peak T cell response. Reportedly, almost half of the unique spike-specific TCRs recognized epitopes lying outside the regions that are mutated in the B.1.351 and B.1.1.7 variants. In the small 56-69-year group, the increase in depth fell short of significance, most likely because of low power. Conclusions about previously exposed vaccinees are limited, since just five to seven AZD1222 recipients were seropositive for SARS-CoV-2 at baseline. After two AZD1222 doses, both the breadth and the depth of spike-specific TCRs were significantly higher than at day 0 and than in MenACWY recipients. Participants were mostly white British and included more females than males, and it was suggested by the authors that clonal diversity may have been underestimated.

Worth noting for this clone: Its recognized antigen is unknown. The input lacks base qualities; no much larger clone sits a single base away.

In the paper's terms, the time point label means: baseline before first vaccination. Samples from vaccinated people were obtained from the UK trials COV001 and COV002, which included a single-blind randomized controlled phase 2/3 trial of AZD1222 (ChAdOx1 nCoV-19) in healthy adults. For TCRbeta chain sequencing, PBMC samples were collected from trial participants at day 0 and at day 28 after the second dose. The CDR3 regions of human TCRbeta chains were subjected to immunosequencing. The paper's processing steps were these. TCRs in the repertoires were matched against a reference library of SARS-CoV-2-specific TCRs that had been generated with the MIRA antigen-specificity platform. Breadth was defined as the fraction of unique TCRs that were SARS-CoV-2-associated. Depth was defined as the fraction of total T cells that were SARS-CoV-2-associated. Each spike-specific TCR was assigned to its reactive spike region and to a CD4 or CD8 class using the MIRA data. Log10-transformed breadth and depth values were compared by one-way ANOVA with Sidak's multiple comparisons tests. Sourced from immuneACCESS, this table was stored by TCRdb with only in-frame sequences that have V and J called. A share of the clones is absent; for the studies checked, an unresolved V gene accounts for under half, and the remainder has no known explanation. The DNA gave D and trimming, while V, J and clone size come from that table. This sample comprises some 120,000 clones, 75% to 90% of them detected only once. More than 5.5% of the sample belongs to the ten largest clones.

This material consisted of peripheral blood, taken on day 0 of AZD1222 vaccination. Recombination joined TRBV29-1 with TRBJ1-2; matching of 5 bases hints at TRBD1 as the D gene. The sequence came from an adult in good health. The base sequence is TGCAGCGTTTATGACAGATCCTATGGCTACACCTTC. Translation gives CSVYDRSYGYTF.